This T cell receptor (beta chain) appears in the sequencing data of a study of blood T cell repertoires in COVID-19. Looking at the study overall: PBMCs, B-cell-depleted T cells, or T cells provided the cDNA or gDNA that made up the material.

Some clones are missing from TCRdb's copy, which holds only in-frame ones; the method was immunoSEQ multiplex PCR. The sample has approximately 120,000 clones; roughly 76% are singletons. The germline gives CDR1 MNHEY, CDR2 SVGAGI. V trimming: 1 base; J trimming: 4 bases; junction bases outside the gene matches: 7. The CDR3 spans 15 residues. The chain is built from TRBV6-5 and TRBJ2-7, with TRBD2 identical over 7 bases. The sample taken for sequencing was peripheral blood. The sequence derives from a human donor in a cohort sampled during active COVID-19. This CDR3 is CASSYFSSGPYEQYF. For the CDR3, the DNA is TGTGCCAGCAGTTACTTCTCTAGCGGCCCGTACGAGCAGTACTTC.